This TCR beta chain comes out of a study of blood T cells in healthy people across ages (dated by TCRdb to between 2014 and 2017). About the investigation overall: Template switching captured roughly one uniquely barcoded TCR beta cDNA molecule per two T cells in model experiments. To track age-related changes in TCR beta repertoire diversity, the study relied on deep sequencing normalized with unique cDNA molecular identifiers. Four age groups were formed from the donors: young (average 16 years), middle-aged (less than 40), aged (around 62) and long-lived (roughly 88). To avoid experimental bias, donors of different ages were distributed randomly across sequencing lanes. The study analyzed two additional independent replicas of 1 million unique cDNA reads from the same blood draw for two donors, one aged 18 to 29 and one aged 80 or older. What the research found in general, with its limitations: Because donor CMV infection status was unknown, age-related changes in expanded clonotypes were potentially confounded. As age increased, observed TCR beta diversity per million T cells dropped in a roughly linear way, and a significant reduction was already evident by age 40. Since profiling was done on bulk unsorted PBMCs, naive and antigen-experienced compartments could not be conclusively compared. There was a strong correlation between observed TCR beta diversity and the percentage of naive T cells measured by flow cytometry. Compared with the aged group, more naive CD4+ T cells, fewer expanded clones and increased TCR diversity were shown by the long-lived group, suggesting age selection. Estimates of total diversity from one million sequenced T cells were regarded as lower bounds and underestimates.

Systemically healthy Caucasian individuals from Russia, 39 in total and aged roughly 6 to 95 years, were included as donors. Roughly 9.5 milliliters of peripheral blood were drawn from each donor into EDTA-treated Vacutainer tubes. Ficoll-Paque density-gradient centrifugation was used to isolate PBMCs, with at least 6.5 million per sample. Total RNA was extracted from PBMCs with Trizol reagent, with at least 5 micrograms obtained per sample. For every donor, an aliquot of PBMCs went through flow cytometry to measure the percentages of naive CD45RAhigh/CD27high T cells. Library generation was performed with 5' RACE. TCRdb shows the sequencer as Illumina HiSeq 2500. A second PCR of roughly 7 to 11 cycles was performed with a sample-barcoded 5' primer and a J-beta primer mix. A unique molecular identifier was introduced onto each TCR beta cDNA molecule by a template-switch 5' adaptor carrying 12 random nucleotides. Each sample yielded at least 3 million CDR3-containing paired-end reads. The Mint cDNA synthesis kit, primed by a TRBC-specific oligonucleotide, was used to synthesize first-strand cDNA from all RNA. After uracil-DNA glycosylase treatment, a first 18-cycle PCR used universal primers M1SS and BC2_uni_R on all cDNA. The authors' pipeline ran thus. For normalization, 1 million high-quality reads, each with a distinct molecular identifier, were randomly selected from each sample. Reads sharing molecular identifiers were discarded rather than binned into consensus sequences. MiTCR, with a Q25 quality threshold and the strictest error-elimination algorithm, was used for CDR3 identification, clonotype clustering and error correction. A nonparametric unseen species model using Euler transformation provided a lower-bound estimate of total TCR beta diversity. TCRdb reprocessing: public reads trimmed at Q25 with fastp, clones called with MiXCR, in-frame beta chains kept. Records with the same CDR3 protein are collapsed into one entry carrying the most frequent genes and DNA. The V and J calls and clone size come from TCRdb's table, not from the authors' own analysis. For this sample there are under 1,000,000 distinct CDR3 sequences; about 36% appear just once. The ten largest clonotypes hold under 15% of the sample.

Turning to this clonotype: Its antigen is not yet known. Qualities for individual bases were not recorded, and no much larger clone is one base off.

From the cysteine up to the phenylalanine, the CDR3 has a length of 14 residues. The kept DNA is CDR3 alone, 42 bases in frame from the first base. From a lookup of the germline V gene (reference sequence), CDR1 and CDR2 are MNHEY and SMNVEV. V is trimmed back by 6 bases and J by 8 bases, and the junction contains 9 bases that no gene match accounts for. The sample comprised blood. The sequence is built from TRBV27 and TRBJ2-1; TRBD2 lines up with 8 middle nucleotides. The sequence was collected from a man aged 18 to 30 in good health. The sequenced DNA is TGTGCCAGCAGCCCTGGGCGGGGGGTGGATGAGCAGTTCTTC. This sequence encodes CASSPGRGVDEQFF.